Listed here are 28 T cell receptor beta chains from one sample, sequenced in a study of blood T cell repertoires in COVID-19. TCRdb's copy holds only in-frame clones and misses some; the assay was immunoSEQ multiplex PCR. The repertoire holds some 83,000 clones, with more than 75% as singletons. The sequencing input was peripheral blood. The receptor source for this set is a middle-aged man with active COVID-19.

CDR3 region: CASSLSRETQYF. CDR3 DNA sequence: TGTGCCAGCAGCTTATCCCGAGAGACCCAGTACTTC. V usage is TRBV11-2 and J usage is TRBJ2-5; no firm D call. The CDR3 covers 12 residues. Per germline, CDR1 SGHAT and CDR2 FQNNGV. Trimming removed 2 bases at V and 4 bases at J, with 5 bases between.

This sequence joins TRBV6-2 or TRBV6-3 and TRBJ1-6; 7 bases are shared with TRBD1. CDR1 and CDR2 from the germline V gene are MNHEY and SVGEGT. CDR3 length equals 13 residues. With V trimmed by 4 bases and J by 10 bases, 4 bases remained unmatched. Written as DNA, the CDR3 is TGTGCCAGCAGTTCACAGGGGAGGTCACCCCTCCACTTT. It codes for CASSSQGRSPLHF.

DNA for the CDR3: TGTGCCAGCAGCGCCCTCAGTGGTGAGCAGTTCTTC. Amino acid sequence: CASSALSGEQFF. The gene calls are TRBV11-2 and TRBJ2-1; D is uncertain. V was trimmed by 5 bases and J by 9 bases, leaving 11 bases between them. The germline CDR1 and CDR2 sequences are SGHAT and FQNNGV. This CDR3 region has 12 residues.

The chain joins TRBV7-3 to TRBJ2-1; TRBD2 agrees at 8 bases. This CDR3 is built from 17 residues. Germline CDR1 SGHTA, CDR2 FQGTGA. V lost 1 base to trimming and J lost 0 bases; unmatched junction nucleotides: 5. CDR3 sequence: CASSLNPSGGSYNEQFF. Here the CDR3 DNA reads TGTGCCAGCAGCTTAAACCCCAGCGGGGGCTCCTACAATGAGCAGTTCTTC.

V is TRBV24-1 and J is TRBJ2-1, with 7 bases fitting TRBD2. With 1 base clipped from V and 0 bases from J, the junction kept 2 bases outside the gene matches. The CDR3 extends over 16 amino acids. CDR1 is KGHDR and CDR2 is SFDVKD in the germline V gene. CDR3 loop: CATSDLPGGSYNEQFF. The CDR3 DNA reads TGTGCCACCAGTGATTTACCGGGGGGCTCCTACAATGAGCAGTTCTTC.

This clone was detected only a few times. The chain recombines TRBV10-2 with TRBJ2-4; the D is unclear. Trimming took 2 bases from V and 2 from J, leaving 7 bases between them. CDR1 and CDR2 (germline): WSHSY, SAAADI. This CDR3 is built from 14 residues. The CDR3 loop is CASSEGHPKNIQYF. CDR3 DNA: TGCGCCAGCAGTGAGGGGCATCCCAAAAACATTCAGTACTTC.

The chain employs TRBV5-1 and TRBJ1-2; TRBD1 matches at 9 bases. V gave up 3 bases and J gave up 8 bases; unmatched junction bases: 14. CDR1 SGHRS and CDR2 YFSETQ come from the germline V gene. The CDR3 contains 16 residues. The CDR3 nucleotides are TGCGCCAGCAGCTACTATGGGGACAGGGATAGCAGGGGCTACACCTTC. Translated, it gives CASSYYGDRDSRGYTF.

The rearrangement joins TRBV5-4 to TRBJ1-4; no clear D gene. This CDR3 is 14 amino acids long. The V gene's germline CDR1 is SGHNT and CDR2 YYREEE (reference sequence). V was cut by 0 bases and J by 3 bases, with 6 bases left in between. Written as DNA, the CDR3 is TGTGCCAGCAGCTTGGCAGTGGCTAATGAAAAACTGTTTTTT. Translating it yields CASSLAVANEKLFF.

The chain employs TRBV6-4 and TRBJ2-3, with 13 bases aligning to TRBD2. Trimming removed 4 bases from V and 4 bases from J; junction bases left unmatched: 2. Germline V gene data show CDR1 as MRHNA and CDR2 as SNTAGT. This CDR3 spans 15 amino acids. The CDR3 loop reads CASSGTSGRSDTQYF. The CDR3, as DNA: TGTGCCAGCAGTGGGACTAGCGGGAGATCAGATACGCAGTATTTT.

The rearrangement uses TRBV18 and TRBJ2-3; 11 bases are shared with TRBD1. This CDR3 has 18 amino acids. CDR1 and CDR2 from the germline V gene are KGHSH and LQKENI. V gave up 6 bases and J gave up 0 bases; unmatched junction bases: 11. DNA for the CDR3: TGTGCCAGCTCGAATCGGGACAGGGGGAAAGGGAGCACAGATACGCAGTATTTT. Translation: CASSNRDRGKGSTDTQYF. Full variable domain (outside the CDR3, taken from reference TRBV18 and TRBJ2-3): NAGVMQNPRHLVRRRGQEARLRCSPMKGHSHVYWYRQLPEEGLKFMVYLQKENIIDESGMPKERFSAEFPKEGPSILRIQQVVRGDSAAYFCASSNRDRGKGSTDTQYFGPGTRLTVL.

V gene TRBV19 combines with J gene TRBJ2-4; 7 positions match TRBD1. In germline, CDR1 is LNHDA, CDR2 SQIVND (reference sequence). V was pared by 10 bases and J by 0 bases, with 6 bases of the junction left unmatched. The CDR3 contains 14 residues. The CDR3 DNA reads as TGTGCCACCAGACAGGGACGAGCCAAAAACATTCAGTACTTC. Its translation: CATRQGRAKNIQYF.

Here the CDR3 DNA reads TGTGCCAGCAGTCCCCGGGACAGCCTCTCTTCACCCCTCCACTTT. Translating gives CASSPRDSLSSPLHF. J is TRBJ1-6 and V is TRBV6-5, with 7 nucleotides matching TRBD1. Germline assignment: CDR1 MNHEY and CDR2 SVGAGI. The CDR3 sequence is 15 residues long. Losses at the gene ends were 5 bases for V and 9 bases for J; bases not matched to a gene: 10.

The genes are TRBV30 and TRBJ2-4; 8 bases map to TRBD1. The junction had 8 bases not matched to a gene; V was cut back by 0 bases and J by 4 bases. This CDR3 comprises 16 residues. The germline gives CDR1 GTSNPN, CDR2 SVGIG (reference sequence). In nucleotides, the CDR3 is TGTGCCTGGAGTGTAGGGCAAGGACAGGGAAAAAACATTCAGTACTTC. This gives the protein CAWSVGQGQGKNIQYF.

CDR3 DNA sequence: TGTGCCAGCAGTTACTGGGCGGGCACTGAAGCTTTCTTT. Its translation is CASSYWAGTEAFF. This chain connects TRBV6-2 or TRBV6-3 to TRBJ1-1; D remains ambiguous. The CDR3 runs 13 residues. Germline V gives CDR1 MNHEY, CDR2 SVGEGT. Trimming removed 1 base at V and 4 bases at J, with 7 bases between.

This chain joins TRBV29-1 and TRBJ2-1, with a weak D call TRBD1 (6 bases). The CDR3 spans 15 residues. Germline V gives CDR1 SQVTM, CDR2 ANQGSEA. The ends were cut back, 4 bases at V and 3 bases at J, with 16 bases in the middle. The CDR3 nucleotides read TGCAGCGTTGGGGGGACAAGTGTCCTCTACAATGAGCAGTTCTTC. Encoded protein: CSVGGTSVLYNEQFF.

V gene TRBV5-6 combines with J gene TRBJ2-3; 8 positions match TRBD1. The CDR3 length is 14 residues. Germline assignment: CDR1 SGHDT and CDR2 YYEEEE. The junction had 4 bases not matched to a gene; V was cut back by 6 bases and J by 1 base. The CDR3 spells CASNLQGGTDTQYF. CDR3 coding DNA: TGTGCCAGCAACTTACAGGGGGGCACAGATACGCAGTATTTT.

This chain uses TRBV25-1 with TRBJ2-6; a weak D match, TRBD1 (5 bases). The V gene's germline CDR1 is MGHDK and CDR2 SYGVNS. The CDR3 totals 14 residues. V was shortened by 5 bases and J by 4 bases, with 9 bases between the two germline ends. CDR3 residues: CASSQGSGANVLTF. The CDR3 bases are TGTGCCAGCAGTCAGGGTTCGGGGGCCAACGTCCTGACTTTC.

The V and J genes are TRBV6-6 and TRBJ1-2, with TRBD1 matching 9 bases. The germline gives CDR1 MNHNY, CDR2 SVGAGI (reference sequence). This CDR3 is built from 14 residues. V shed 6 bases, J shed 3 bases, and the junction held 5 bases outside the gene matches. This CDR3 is CASRWTGADYGYTF. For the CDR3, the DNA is TGTGCCAGCAGGTGGACAGGGGCGGACTATGGCTACACCTTC.

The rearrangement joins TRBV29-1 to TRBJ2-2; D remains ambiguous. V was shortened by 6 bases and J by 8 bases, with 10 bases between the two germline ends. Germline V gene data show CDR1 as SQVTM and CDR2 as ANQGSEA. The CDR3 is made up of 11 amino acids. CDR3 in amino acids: CSVELLGELFF. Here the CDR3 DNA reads TGCAGCGTGGAATTATTGGGGGAGCTGTTTTTT.

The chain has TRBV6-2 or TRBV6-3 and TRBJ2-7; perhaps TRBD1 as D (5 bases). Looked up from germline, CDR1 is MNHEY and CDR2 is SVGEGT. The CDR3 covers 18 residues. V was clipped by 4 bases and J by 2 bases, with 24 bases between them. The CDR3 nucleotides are TGTGCCAGCAGTTCGTTGGTTGTCTGGGGCGGCTTAACCTACGAGCAGTACTTC. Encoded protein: CASSSLVVWGGLTYEQYF.

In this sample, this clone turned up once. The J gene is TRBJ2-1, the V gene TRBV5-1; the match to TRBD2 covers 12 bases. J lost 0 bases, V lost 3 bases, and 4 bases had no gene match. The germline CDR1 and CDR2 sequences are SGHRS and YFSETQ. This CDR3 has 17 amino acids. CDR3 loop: CASSSGLAGTSYNEQFF. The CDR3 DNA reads TGCGCCAGCAGCTCCGGACTAGCGGGAACCTCCTACAATGAGCAGTTCTTC.

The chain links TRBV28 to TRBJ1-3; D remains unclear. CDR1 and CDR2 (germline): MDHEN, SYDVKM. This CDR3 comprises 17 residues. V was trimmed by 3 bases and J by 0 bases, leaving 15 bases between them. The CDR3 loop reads CASSFPGGINSGNTIYF. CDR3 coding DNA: TGTGCCAGCAGTTTCCCCGGCGGGATTAACTCTGGAAACACCATATATTTT.

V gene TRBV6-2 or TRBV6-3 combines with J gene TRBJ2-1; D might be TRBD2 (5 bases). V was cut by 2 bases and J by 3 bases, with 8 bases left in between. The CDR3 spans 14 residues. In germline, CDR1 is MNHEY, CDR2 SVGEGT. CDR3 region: CASSYGGSYNEQFF. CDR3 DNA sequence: TGTGCCAGCAGTTACGGAGGCAGCTACAATGAGCAGTTCTTC.

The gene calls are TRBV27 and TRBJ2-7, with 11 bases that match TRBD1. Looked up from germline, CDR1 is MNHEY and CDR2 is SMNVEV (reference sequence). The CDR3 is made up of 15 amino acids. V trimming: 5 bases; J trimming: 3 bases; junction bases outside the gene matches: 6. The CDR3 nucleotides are TGTGCCAGCAGTGAGGTTGGGACAGGGGGCTACGAGCAGTACTTC. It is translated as CASSEVGTGGYEQYF.

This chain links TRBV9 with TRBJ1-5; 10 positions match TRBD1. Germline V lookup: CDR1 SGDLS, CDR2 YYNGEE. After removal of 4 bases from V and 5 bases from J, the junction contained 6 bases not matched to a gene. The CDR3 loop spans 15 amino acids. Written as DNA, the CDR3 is TGTGCCAGCAGCACCGGGACAGGGGACGATCAGCCCCAGCATTTT. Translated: CASSTGTGDDQPQHF.

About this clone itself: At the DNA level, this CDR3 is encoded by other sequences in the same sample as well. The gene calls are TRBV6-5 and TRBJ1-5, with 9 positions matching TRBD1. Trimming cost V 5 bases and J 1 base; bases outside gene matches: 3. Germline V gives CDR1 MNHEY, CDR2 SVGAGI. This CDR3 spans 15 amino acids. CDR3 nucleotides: TGTGCCAGCAGTCTGGACAGGGGCAGCAATCAGCCCCAGCATTTT. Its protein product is CASSLDRGSNQPQHF.

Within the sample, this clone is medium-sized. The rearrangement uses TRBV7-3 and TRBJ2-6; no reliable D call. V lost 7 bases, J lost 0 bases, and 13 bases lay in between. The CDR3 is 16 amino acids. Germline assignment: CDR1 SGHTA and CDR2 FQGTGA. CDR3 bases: TGTGCCAGCACAGGCAGCTATTCCTCTGGGGCCAACGTCCTGACTTTC. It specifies CASTGSYSSGANVLTF.

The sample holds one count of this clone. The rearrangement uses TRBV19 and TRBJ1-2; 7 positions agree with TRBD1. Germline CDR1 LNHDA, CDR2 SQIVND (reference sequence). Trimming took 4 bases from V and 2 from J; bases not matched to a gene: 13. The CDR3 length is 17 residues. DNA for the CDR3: TGTGCCAGTAGTAGATCCTTCAGGGGACAGCTAAACTATGGCTACACCTTC. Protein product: CASSRSFRGQLNYGYTF.